This record looks at one TCR beta chain sequence and its context. The sample comes from a study of control samples from healthy donors and cancer patients. This CDR3 is 15 amino acids long. Germline assignment: CDR1 SGHDT and CDR2 YYEEEE. J was trimmed by 5 bases and V by 0 bases; bases with no gene match: 5. Repertoires were generated with immunoSEQ multiplex PCR, while TCRdb's copy carries only in-frame clones and drops some. The table lists about 85,000 clones, approximately 91% of them singletons, with less than 8.5% in the top ten. The TCR sequence derives from a woman in her fifties or sixties in good health. This chain connects TRBV5-6 to TRBJ2-3; TRBD1 aligns across 8 bases. Material for sequencing was blood. The CDR3 DNA follows: TGTGCCAGCAGCTTGGGGACAGGGTGGGAAGATACGCAGTATTTT. Its protein is CASSLGTGWEDTQYF.